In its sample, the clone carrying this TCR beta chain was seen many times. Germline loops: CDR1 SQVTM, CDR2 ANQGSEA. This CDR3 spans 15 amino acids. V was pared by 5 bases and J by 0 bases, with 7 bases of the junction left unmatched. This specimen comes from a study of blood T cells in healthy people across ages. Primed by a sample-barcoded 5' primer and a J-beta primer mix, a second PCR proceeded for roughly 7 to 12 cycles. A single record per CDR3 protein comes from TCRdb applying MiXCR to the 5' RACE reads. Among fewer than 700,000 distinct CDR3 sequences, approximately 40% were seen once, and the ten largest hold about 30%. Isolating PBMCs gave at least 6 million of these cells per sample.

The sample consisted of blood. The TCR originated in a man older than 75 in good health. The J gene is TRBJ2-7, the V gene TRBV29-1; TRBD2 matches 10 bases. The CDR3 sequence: CSVSGLAEISYEQYF. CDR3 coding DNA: TGCAGCGTTTCCGGACTAGCGGAGATCTCCTACGAGCAGTACTTC.